Presented here are 26 T cell receptor beta chains from one specimen sequenced in a study of shared clonotypes between healthy human individuals. Clones were sequenced by immunoSEQ multiplex PCR, and TCRdb holds only the in-frame ones, with some missing. The sample includes roughly 1,800,000 clones, about 94% of them seen just once. Only CD45RO-negative cells positively selected for CCR7 counted as naive CD8 cells, so terminally differentiated effector memory CD45RA+ cells were excluded. Sequencing was performed on naive CD8+ T cells sorted from blood. The receptors here all came from a man between 18 and 35 years old in good health.

DNA of the CDR3: TGCGCCAGCAGCCAAACACCCGTCACGGGCACCGGGGAGCTGTTTTTT. This gives the protein CASSQTPVTGTGELFF. The rearrangement joins TRBV4-1 to TRBJ2-2; D not resolved. Trimming removed 2 bases at V and 4 bases at J, with 14 bases between. This CDR3 comprises 16 residues. Germline V gene sequence: CDR1 MGHRA, CDR2 YSYEKL.

This chain joins TRBV6-1 and TRBJ1-2; no firm D call. Trimming pared 6 bases from V and 5 bases from J, leaving 16 bases between. The CDR3 is made up of 14 amino acids. From germline, CDR1 is MNHNS and CDR2 SASEGT. The CDR3, as DNA: TGTGCCAGCAGCGTTCTAGAAGCCTTTTATGGCTACACCTTC. It translates to CASSVLEAFYGYTF.

This sequence joins TRBV2 and TRBJ2-3; 11 bases align to TRBD2. This CDR3 comprises 16 residues. CDR1 and CDR2 (germline): SNHLY, FYNNEI. After removal of 6 bases from V and 0 bases from J, the junction contained 5 bases not matched to a gene. CDR3 in DNA: TGTGCCAGCAGGAAGACTAGCGGGACTAGCACAGATACGCAGTATTTT. It specifies CASRKTSGTSTDTQYF.

The rearrangement links TRBV7-9 to TRBJ1-2; 7 nucleotides align to TRBD1. CDR3 size: 15 residues. CDR1 and CDR2 from the germline V gene are SEHNR and FQNEAQ (reference sequence). Unmatched junction bases numbered 8, after V lost 4 bases and J lost 3 bases. The CDR3 loop is CASSSQGEEYYGYTF. The CDR3 bases are TGTGCCAGCAGCTCCCAGGGGGAAGAATACTATGGCTACACCTTC.

As DNA, the CDR3 is TGTGCCAGCAGCGAGCTCGGGACTAGCCGCTACGAGCAGTACTTC. Its translation is CASSELGTSRYEQYF. The chain uses TRBV9 and TRBJ2-7; 9 positions match TRBD2. Germline CDR1 reads SGDLS; CDR2 reads YYNGEE. The CDR3 contains 15 residues. V gave up 3 bases and J gave up 3 bases; unmatched junction bases: 7.

A remark on this clone: At the DNA level, this CDR3 is encoded by other sequences in the same sample as well. The chain has TRBV6-5 and TRBJ1-2, with 8 bases lining up with TRBD1. Germline CDR1 is MNHEY and CDR2 is SVGAGI. The CDR3 sequence is 13 residues long. Trimming cost V 3 bases and J 6 bases; bases outside gene matches: 3. CDR3 sequence: CASSYGQGNGYTF. In DNA form, the CDR3 reads TGTGCCAGCAGTTATGGACAGGGTAATGGCTACACCTTC.

The rearrangement uses TRBV6-1 and TRBJ2-7; maybe TRBD1 (5 bases). CDR3 length: 15 amino acids. Between the trimmed V and J ends, which lost 1 base and 2 bases, there was a span of 12 bases. The germline V gene encodes CDR1 MNHNS and CDR2 SASEGT. The CDR3 nucleotides read TGTGCCAGCAGTGAAGGCAGCAGGGCACCCTACGAGCAGTACTTC. Residues: CASSEGSRAPYEQYF.

The V gene is TRBV9, the J gene TRBJ2-1; no clear D gene. V was pared by 3 bases and J by 0 bases, with 7 bases between. In germline, CDR1 is SGDLS, CDR2 YYNGEE. The CDR3 covers 14 residues. The CDR3: CASSAITSYNEQFF. The CDR3 DNA is TGTGCCAGCAGCGCGATCACCTCCTACAATGAGCAGTTCTTC.

The chain combines TRBV13 with TRBJ2-1, with 7 bases aligning to TRBD2. J was trimmed by 2 bases and V by 5 bases; bases with no gene match: 6. Looked up from germline, CDR1 is PRHDT and CDR2 is FYEKMQ (reference sequence). This CDR3 has 15 amino acids. The CDR3: CASSRRDYPYNEQFF. The CDR3 DNA is TGTGCCAGCAGCCGCCGGGACTACCCCTACAATGAGCAGTTCTTC.

In regard to this clone: At the DNA level, this CDR3 is encoded by other sequences in the same sample as well. The chain joins TRBV5-1 to TRBJ1-1, with D possibly matching TRBD1 (5 bases). Germline CDR1 and CDR2: SGHRS and YFSETQ. The CDR3 is 13 residues long. V was pared by 1 base and J by 3 bases, with 7 bases between. The CDR3 reads CASSLTGYTEAFF. CDR3 in DNA: TGCGCCAGCAGCTTGACAGGTTACACTGAAGCTTTCTTT.

The chain has TRBV14 and TRBJ1-3, with D unresolved. V dropped 4 bases and J dropped 0 bases, with 7 bases sitting between them. Germline values: CDR1 SGHDN, CDR2 FVKESK. The CDR3 sequence is 14 residues long. As DNA, the CDR3 is TGTGCCAGCAGCCTGAAGAGCTCTGGAAACACCATATATTTT. It yields the protein CASSLKSSGNTIYF.

V and J are TRBV4-1 and TRBJ1-4; D remains unclear. This CDR3 has 16 residues. Germline V gene sequence: CDR1 MGHRA, CDR2 YSYEKL. The V and J ends lost 3 bases and 7 bases respectively, with 18 bases between them. As DNA, the CDR3 is TGCGCCAGCAGCCATGTGAAGGGCCGAGGGAGTGAAAAACTGTTTTTT. This codes for CASSHVKGRGSEKLFF.

The chain joins TRBV7-2 to TRBJ2-1; 9 nucleotides align to TRBD2. Germline values: CDR1 SGHTA, CDR2 FQGNSA. V was pared by 5 bases and J by 2 bases, with 13 bases of the junction left unmatched. CDR3 size: 18 residues. CDR3 DNA sequence: TGTGCCAGCAGCGCATCCCCCAAGACTAGCGGACCCTACAATGAGCAGTTCTTC. This translates into CASSASPKTSGPYNEQFF. The full variable domain, its missing parts supplied by reference TRBV7-2 and TRBJ2-1, is GAGVSQSPSNKVTEKGKDVELRCDPISGHTALYWYRQSLGQGLEFLIYFQGNSAPDKSGLPSDRFSAERTGGSVSTLTIQRTQQEDSAVYLCASSASPKTSGPYNEQFFGPGTRLTVL.

The rearrangement uses TRBV6-6 and TRBJ2-5, with 9 bases matching TRBD1. The V gene's germline CDR1 is MNHNY and CDR2 SVGAGI (reference sequence). This CDR3 spans 15 amino acids. The V segment lost 4 bases and the J segment 5 bases; nucleotides outside the gene matches: 8. CDR3 in amino acids: CASSLQGALWETQYF. The DNA for the CDR3 is TGTGCCAGCAGTTTACAGGGGGCGCTTTGGGAGACCCAGTACTTC.

V gene TRBV11-2 combines with J gene TRBJ2-3; 8 bases fit TRBD2. This CDR3 spans 19 amino acids. Germline V lookup: CDR1 SGHAT, CDR2 FQNNGV. Trimming took 4 bases from V and 2 from J; bases not matched to a gene: 17. CDR3 residues: CASSSGGGLAAIFTDTQYF. Written as DNA, the CDR3 is TGTGCCAGCAGCTCAGGAGGAGGACTAGCCGCTATTTTCACAGATACGCAGTATTTT.

The J gene is TRBJ2-3, the V gene TRBV7-8, with TRBD2 identical over 11 bases. Per the germline V gene, CDR1 is SGHVS and CDR2 is FQNEAQ. This CDR3 is built from 15 residues. The V gene end was trimmed by 6 bases and the J gene end by 5 bases; junction bases not matched to a gene: 7. The CDR3 region has the DNA TGTGCCAGCAGAGCTACTAGCGGGGGAGGAGATACGCAGTATTTT. Protein sequence: CASRATSGGGDTQYF.

This chain connects TRBV27 to TRBJ2-7; maybe TRBD2 (6 bases). Germline V gives CDR1 MNHEY, CDR2 SMNVEV (reference sequence). The length of the CDR3 is 13 residues. V was cut by 5 bases and J by 0 bases, with 8 bases left in between. CDR3 coding DNA: TGTGCCAGCAGTCACGGGAGCTCCTACGAGCAGTACTTC. Amino acids: CASSHGSSYEQYF.

V usage is TRBV6-1 and J usage is TRBJ2-1; 10 nucleotides match TRBD1. The length of the CDR3 is 15 residues. Germline V CDR1 and CDR2: MNHNS, SASEGT. V lost 4 bases, J lost 4 bases, and 4 bases stayed unmatched. The CDR3 is CASSGGQGGYNEQFF. CDR3 bases: TGTGCCAGCAGTGGTGGACAGGGGGGATACAATGAGCAGTTCTTC.

The chain joins TRBV10-3 to TRBJ2-1, with TRBD1 matching 9 bases. J was trimmed by 1 base and V by 5 bases; bases with no gene match: 3. This CDR3 region has 15 residues. Germline V gene data show CDR1 as ENHRY and CDR2 as SYGVKD. The CDR3 DNA sequence: TGTGCCATCAGTAGGACAGGGGAATCCTACAATGAGCAGTTCTTC. This codes for CAISRTGESYNEQFF.

This rearrangement joins TRBV10-3 to TRBJ2-5; 8 bases map to TRBD1. Germline trimming cut 0 bases from V and 2 bases from J; bases unmatched to any gene: 8. Germline V gene sequence: CDR1 ENHRY, CDR2 SYGVKD. The CDR3 spans 17 residues. The CDR3, as DNA: TGTGCCATCAGTGAGTCCCCTGGGACAGGCGGGCAAGAGACCCAGTACTTC. As protein: CAISESPGTGGQETQYF.

V and J are TRBV27 and TRBJ2-1, with D tentatively TRBD1 or TRBD2 (5 bases each). The CDR3 contains 15 residues. The V gene's germline CDR1 is MNHEY and CDR2 SMNVEV (reference sequence). The V gene lost 1 base and the J gene lost 5 bases, with 12 bases spanning the gap. The DNA of the CDR3 is TGTGCCAGCAGTTTATGGGGGTATTCGGACAATGAGCAGTTCTTC. Amino acids: CASSLWGYSDNEQFF.

This clone has a single count. V usage is TRBV5-1 and J usage is TRBJ2-3; D possibly corresponds to TRBD2 (7 bases). The CDR3 sequence is 14 residues long. Trimming took off 4 bases at V and 6 bases at J, with 15 bases between the two ends. From germline, CDR1 is SGHRS and CDR2 YFSETQ. The CDR3 region has the DNA TGCGCCAGCAGCCTTCGGGGGGCGGCGGATACGCAGTATTTT. Translation: CASSLRGAADTQYF.

The chain carries TRBV5-4 and TRBJ1-2, with 8 bases that match TRBD1. The CDR3 loop spans 17 amino acids. Unmatched junction bases numbered 17, after V lost 4 bases and J lost 6 bases. The germline gives CDR1 SGHNT, CDR2 YYREEE (reference sequence). The chain's CDR3 is CASSMPLPLQGADGYTF. The CDR3 region has the DNA TGTGCCAGCAGCATGCCGCTTCCGTTGCAGGGGGCGGATGGCTACACCTTC.

The V and J genes are TRBV6-5 and TRBJ2-1; 7 bases are a match to TRBD2. The junction had 8 bases not matched to a gene; V was cut back by 0 bases and J by 6 bases. The CDR3 loop spans 16 amino acids. Germline values: CDR1 MNHEY, CDR2 SVGAGI. The CDR3 coding sequence is TGTGCCAGCAGTTACTCGTGGGAGGGGAGGGGCAATGAGCAGTTCTTC. Protein sequence: CASSYSWEGRGNEQFF.

V is TRBV5-6 and J is TRBJ2-5, with TRBD2 identical over 9 bases. Losses at the gene ends were 3 bases for V and 5 bases for J; bases not matched to a gene: 2. There are 13 residues in the CDR3. Germline V gene sequence: CDR1 SGHDT, CDR2 YYEEEE. CDR3 region: CASSSSGTETQYF. The CDR3 region has the DNA TGTGCCAGCAGCTCTAGCGGGACGGAGACCCAGTACTTC.

V is TRBV5-6 and J is TRBJ1-1; the D is unclear. This CDR3 region has 13 residues. CDR1 SGHDT and CDR2 YYEEEE come from the germline V gene. Trimming took off 0 bases at V and 3 bases at J, with 6 bases between the two ends. The CDR3 loop is CASSLVIYTEAFF. CDR3 DNA: TGTGCCAGCAGCTTGGTGATTTACACTGAAGCTTTCTTT. Based on the CDR3 plus reference TRBV5-6 and TRBJ1-1, the full variable domain is DAGVTQSPTHLIKTRGQQVTLRCSPKSGHDTVSWYQQALGQGPQFIFQYYEEEERQRGNFPDRFSGHQFPNYSSELNVNALLLGDSALYLCASSLVIYTEAFFGQGTRLTVV.